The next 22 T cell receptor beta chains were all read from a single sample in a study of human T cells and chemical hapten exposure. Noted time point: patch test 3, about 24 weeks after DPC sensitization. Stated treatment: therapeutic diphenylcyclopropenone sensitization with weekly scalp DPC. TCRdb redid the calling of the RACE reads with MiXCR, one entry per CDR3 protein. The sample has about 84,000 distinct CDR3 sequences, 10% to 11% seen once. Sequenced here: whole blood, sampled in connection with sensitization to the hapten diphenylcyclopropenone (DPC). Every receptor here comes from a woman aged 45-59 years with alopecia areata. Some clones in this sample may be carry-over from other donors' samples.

Here the CDR3 reads CASSNERSPKETQYF. DNA for the CDR3: TGTGCCAGCAGCAACGAGCGAAGCCCGAAAGAGACCCAGTACTTC. The V and J genes are TRBV21-1 and TRBJ2-5. TRBV21-1 is tagged as a pseudogene. The CDR3 runs 15 residues.

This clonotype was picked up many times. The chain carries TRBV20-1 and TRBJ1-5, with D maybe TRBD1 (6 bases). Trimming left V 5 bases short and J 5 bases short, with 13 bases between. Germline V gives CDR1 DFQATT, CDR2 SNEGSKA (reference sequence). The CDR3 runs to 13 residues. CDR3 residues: CSAQGSGDQPQHF. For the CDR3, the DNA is TGCAGTGCTCAGGGGAGTGGGGATCAGCCCCAGCATTTT.

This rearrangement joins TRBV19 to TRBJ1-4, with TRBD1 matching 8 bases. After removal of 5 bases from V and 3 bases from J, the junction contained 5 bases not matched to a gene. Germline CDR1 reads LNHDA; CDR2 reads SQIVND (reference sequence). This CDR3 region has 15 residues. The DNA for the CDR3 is TGTGCCAGTAGTCAGGGGACAGGACCTAATGAAAAACTGTTTTTT. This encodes CASSQGTGPNEKLFF.

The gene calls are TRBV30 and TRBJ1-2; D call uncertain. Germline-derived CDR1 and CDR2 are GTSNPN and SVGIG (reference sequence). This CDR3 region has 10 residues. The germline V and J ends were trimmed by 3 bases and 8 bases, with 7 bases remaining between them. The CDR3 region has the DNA TGTGCCTGGAGAAAAGGGGGCTACACCTTC. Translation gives CAWRKGGYTF.

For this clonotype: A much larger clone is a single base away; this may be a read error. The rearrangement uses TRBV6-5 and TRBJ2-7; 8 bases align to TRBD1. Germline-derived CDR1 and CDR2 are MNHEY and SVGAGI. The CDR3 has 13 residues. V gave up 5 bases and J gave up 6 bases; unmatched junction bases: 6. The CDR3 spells CASSRQGASEQYF. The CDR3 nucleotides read TGTGCCAGCAGTCGCCAGGGGGCCTCCGAGCAGTACTTC.

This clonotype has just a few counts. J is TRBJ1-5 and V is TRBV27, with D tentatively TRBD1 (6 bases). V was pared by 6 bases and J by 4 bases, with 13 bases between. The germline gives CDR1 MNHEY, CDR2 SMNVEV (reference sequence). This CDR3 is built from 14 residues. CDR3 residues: CASRVRGGNQPQHF. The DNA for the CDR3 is TGTGCCAGCAGGGTAAGGGGGGGGAATCAGCCCCAGCATTTT.

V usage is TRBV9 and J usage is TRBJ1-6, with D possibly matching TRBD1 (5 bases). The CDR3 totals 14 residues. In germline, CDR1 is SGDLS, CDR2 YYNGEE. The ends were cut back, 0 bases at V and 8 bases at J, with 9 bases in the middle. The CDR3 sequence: CASSVVGADSPLHF. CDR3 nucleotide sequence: TGTGCCAGCAGCGTAGTCGGGGCGGATTCACCCCTCCACTTT.

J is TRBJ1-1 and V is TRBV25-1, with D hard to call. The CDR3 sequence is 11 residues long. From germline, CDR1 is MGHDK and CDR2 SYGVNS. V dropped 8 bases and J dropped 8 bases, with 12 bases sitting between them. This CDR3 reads CASRERSEAFF. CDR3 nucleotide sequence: TGTGCCAGCCGGGAGAGGTCAGAAGCTTTCTTT.

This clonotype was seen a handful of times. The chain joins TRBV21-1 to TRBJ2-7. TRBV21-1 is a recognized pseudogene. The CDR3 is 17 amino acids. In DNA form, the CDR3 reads TGTGCCAGCAGCAAACATTTTGGTGGCGAAAGACCCTACGAGCAGTACTTC. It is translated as CASSKHFGGERPYEQYF.

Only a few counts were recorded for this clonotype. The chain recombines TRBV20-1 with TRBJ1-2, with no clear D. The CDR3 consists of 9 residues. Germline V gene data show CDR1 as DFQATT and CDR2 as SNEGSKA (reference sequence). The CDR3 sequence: CHREDGYTF. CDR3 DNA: TGCCACCGTGAGGATGGCTACACCTTC.

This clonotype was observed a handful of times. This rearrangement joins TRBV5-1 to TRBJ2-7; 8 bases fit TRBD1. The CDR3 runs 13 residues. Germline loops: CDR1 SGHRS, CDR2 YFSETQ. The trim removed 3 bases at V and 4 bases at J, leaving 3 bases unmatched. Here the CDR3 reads CASSSRQGYEQYF. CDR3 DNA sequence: TGCGCCAGCAGCTCCCGACAGGGGTACGAGCAGTACTTC.

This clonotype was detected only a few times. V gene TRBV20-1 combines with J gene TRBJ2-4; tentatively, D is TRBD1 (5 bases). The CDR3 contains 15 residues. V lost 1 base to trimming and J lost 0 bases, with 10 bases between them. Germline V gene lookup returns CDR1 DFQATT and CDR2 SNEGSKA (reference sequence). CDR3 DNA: TGCAGTGCTAGAGCGCAGGGTTTAGCCAAAAACATTCAGTACTTC. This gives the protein CSARAQGLAKNIQYF.

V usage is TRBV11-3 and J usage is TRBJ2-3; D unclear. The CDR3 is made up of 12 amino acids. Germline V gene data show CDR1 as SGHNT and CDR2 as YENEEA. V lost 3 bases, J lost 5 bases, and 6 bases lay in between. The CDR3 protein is CASSLTVDTQYF. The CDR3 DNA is TGTGCCAGCAGCTTGACGGTAGATACGCAGTATTTT.

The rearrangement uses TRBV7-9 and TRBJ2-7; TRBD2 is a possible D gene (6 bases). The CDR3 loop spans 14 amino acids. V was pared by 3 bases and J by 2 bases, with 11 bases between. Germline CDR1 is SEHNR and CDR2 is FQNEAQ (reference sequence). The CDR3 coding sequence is TGTGCCAGCAGCTTGGGGGGTATACCCTACGAGCAGTACTTC. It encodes CASSLGGIPYEQYF.

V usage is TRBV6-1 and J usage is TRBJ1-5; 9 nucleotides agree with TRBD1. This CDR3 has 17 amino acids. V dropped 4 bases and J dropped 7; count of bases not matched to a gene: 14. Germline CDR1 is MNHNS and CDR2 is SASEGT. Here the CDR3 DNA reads TGTGCCAGCAGTGCTGATCAGGGACAGGGTTTATGGCAGCCCCAGCATTTT. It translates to CASSADQGQGLWQPQHF.

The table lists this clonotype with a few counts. The CDR3 region has the DNA TGTGCCAGCATCGGGGCGGCTAGCGGCCGGGAGGGGCACGAGCAGTACTTC. Amino acids: CASIGAASGREGHEQYF. The chain has TRBV6-5 and TRBJ2-7; 8 bases line up with TRBD2. In germline, CDR1 is MNHEY, CDR2 SVGAGI. Losses at the gene ends were 7 bases for V and 5 bases for J; bases not matched to a gene: 19. This CDR3 contains 17 residues.

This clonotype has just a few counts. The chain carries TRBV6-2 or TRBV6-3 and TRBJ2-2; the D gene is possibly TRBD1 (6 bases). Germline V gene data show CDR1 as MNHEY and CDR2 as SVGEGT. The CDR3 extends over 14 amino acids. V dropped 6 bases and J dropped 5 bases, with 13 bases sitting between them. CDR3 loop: CASRPTGFTGELFF. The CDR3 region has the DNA TGTGCCAGCAGACCAACAGGGTTTACCGGGGAGCTGTTTTTT.

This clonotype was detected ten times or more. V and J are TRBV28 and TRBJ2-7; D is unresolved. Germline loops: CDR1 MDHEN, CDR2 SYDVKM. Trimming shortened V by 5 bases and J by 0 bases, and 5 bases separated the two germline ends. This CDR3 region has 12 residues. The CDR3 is CASSLSSYEQYF. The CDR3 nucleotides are TGTGCCAGCAGTCTGAGCTCCTACGAGCAGTACTTC.

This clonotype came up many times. CDR3 DNA: TGCAGCGTTGATCGCAGCTCCTACAATGAGCAGTTCTTC. Protein product: CSVDRSSYNEQFF. The chain recombines TRBV29-1 with TRBJ2-1; no clear D. The ends were cut back, 3 bases at V and 0 bases at J, with 6 bases in the middle. Looked up from germline, CDR1 is SQVTM and CDR2 is ANQGSEA. The CDR3 is made up of 13 amino acids.

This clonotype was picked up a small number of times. CDR3 sequence reads: CSGGTDTQYF. In nucleotides, the CDR3 is TGCAGCGGGGGCACAGATACGCAGTATTTT. The chain links TRBV29-1 to TRBJ2-3, with D uncertain. Germline loops: CDR1 SQVTM, CDR2 ANQGSEA. This CDR3 spans 10 amino acids. V was shortened by 7 bases and J by 1 base, with 3 bases between the two germline ends.

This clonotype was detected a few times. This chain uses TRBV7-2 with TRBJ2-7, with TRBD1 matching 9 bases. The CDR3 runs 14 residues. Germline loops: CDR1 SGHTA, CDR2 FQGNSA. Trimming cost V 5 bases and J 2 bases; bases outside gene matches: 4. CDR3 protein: CASSKDRGPYEQYF. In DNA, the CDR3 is TGTGCCAGCAGCAAGGACAGGGGTCCCTACGAGCAGTACTTC.

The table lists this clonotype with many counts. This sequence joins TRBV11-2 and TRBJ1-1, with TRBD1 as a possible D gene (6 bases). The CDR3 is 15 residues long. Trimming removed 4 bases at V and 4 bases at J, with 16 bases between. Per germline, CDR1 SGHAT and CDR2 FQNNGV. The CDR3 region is CASSSPGQGGTEAFF. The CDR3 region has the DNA TGTGCCAGCAGCTCACCGGGCCAAGGGGGCACTGAAGCTTTCTTT.